One and the same sample provided the 5 T cell receptor beta chains below, sequenced in a study of blood T cell repertoires in COVID-19. This table comes from immunoSEQ multiplex PCR, and its TCRdb copy is limited to in-frame clones, with some not included. The sample records about 150,000 clones, approximately 80% being singletons. Sequencing was performed on peripheral blood. The receptors shown here come from a woman aged 45-65 years with acute or convalescent COVID-19.

This clone was recorded a few times. The CDR3 is CASTDTDTQYF. DNA of the CDR3: TGTGCCAGCACAGACACAGATACGCAGTATTTT. The chain carries TRBV12-3 or TRBV12-4 and TRBJ2-3; D unresolved. The V end was cut by 7 bases, the J end by 2 bases, with 4 bases between. The CDR3 sequence is 11 residues long.

The genes are TRBV30 and TRBJ1-1; D uncertain. Deletions cut 0 bases from V and 6 bases from J, with 8 bases between. Germline assignment: CDR1 GTSNPN and CDR2 SVGIG (reference sequence). The CDR3 covers 12 residues. CDR3 residues: CAWSVGEAEAFF. DNA for the CDR3: TGTGCCTGGAGTGTTGGGGAGGCTGAAGCTTTCTTT.

The V call is TRBV5-4, the J call TRBJ2-1, with 9 bases fitting TRBD1. CDR3 length: 14 residues. J was trimmed by 7 bases and V by 5 bases; bases with no gene match: 7. Germline V gives CDR1 SGHNT, CDR2 YYREEE (reference sequence). CDR3 loop: CASRRDRVLNEQFF. The DNA of the CDR3 is TGTGCCAGCAGGAGGGACAGGGTGTTGAATGAGCAGTTCTTC.

The chain carries TRBV7-9 and TRBJ2-1; the match to TRBD1 covers 10 bases. Germline V gene sequence: CDR1 SEHNR, CDR2 FQNEAQ (reference sequence). V trimming: 2 bases; J trimming: 9 bases; junction bases outside the gene matches: 7. The CDR3 is 15 amino acids. In DNA, the CDR3 is TGTGCCAGCAGCTTAAACCGACAGGGGGCTGGTGAGCAGTTCTTC. Its translation: CASSLNRQGAGEQFF.

This clone occurred a few times. The V gene is TRBV19, the J gene TRBJ1-1; D gene unclear. Germline assignment: CDR1 LNHDA and CDR2 SQIVND (reference sequence). V was shortened by 5 bases and J by 3 bases, with 10 bases between the two germline ends. This CDR3 is built from 13 residues. CDR3 protein: CASSPVGDTEAFF. The CDR3 nucleotides are TGTGCCAGTAGTCCTGTTGGAGACACTGAAGCTTTCTTT.